This T cell receptor (beta chain) was identified during a study of graft-versus-host responses after intestinal transplantation. As to this clone: Its antigen is still unknown.

Sequenced by immunoSEQ multiplex PCR; TCRdb stores in-frame clones only, minus some. The data contain fewer than 55,000 clones, 85% to 95% of them singletons. The clonotype originates from a human donor who was the organ donor for an intestinal transplant. The sample was unstimulated CD8+ T cells sorted from spleen or lymph node cells, taken before transplant.

Here the CDR3 reads CASSLGLVPYNEQFF. In DNA form, the CDR3 reads TGTGCCAGCAGCCTAGGACTAGTCCCCTACAATGAGCAGTTCTTC. The rearrangement uses TRBV14 and TRBJ2-1, with 7 bases matching TRBD2. This CDR3 has 15 amino acids. V shed 4 bases, J shed 2 bases, and the junction held 5 bases outside the gene matches. The germline gives CDR1 SGHDN, CDR2 FVKESK.